This T cell receptor (beta chain) was captured in a study of T cell changes during pregnancy in multiple sclerosis (dated by TCRdb to between 2017 and 2020). A note on the overall study: The study looked at changes in the T cell repertoire across pregnancy in women with multiple sclerosis.

Germline trimming: 1 base from V, 5 bases from J; junction bases outside gene matches: 8. The CDR3 starts with the cysteine, ends with the phenylalanine, and has 16 residues. The kept DNA is CDR3 alone, 48 bases in frame from the first base. CDR1 and CDR2, per the germline V gene, are SGHTA and FQGNSA. Turning to this clone: Its cognate antigen has yet to be identified. Base qualities are not provided; no much larger clone lies one nucleotide away.

The receptor library was made with the immunoSEQ multiplex PCR assay. Imported from immuneACCESS, the table was reduced by TCRdb to in-frame sequences with V and J called. These copies leave out some clones; in studies compared against another copy, an unresolved V gene accounts for under half, and the cause of the remainder is not known. In all, the sample holds 89,000 or so clones, and around 90% of those were seen once. Around 3.3% of the sample is taken by the ten largest. This clonotype originated in a female donor in good health, serving as a control in a pregnancy study. Some clones in this sample may be carry-over from other donors' samples. In this chain, TRBV7-2 is recombined with TRBJ2-7; TRBD1 aligns with 10 central bases. Sequenced here: PBMCs, sampled in the first trimester of pregnancy. The CDR3 loop reads CASSLVKRDRGDEQYF. The DNA sequence follows: TGTGCCAGCAGCTTAGTTAAGCGGGACAGGGGCGACGAGCAGTACTTC. With the rest looked up from the reference TRBV7-2 and TRBJ2-7 genes rather than sequenced, the full variable domain is GAGVSQSPSNKVTEKGKDVELRCDPISGHTALYWYRQSLGQGLEFLIYFQGNSAPDKSGLPSDRFSAERTGGSVSTLTIQRTQQEDSAVYLCASSLVKRDRGDEQYFGPGTRLTVT.